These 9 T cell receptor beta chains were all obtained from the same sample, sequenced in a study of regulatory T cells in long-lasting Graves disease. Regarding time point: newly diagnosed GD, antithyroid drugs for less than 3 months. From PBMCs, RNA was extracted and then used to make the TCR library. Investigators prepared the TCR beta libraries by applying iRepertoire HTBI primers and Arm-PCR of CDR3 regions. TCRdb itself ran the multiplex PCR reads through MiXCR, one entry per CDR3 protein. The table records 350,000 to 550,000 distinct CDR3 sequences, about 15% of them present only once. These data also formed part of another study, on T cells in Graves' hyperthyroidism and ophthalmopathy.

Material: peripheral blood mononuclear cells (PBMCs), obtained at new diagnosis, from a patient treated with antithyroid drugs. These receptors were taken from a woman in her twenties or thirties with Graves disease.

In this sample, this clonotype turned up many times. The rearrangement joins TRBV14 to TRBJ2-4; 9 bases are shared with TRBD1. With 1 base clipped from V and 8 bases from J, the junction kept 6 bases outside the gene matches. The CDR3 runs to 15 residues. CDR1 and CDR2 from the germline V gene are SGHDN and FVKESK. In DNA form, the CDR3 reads TGTGCCAGCAGCCAAGTTACAGGGGGCGCGGACATTCAGTACTTC. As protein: CASSQVTGGADIQYF.

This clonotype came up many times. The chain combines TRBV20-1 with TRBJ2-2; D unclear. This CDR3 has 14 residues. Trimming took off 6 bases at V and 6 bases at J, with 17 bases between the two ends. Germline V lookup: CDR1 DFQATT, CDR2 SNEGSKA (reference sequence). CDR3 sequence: CSALAAGRSGELFF. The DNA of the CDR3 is TGCAGTGCCCTCGCGGCCGGCCGATCCGGGGAGCTGTTTTTT.

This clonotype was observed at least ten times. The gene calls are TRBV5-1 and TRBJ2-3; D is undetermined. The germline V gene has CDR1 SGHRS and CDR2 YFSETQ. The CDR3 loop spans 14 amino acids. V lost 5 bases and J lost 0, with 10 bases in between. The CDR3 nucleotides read TGCGCCAGCAGTGACCCCGGTAGCACAGATACGCAGTATTTT. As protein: CASSDPGSTDTQYF.

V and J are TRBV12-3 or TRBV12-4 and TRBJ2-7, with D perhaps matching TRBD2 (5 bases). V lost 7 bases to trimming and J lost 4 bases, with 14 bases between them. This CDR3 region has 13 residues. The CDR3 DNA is TGTGCCAGCACCCTGGCGGGCAAATACGAGCAGTACTTC. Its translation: CASTLAGKYEQYF.

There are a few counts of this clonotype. CDR3 in amino acids: CASSLTGAPEAFF. CDR3 DNA sequence: TGTGCCAGCAGCTTAACGGGGGCCCCTGAAGCTTTCTTT. The chain recombines TRBV7-3 with TRBJ1-1; weak D call: TRBD1 (6 bases). V shed 0 bases and J shed 6 bases, with 8 bases lying between them. Per germline, CDR1 SGHTA and CDR2 FQGTGA. The CDR3 is 13 residues long.

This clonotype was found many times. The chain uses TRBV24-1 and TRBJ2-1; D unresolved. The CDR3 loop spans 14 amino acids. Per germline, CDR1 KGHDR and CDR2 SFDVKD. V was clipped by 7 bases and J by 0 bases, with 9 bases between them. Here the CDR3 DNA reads TGTGCCACCAGCCGGAGCAGCTCCTACAATGAGCAGTTCTTC. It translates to CATSRSSSYNEQFF.

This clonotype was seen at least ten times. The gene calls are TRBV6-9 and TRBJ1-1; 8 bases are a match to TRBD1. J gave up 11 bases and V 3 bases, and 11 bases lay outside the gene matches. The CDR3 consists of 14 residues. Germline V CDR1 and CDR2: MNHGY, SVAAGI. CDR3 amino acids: CASSYFYRGRDAFF. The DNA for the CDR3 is TGTGCCAGCAGTTACTTTTACAGGGGGAGGGATGCTTTCTTT.

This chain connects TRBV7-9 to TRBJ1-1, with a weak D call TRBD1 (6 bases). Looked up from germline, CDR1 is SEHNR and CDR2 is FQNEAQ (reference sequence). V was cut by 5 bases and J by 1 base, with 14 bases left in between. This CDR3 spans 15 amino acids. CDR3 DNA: TGTGCCAGCAGCCAGGTGGGGGGGGCGAACACTGAAGCTTTCTTT. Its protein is CASSQVGGANTEAFF.

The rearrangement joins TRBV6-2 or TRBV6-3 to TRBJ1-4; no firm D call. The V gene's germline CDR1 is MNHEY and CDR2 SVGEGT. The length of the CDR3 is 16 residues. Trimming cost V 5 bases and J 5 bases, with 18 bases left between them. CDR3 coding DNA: TGTGCCAGCAGTGCTGGCTCGGGGTCGTTAAATGAAAAACTGTTTTTT. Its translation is CASSAGSGSLNEKLFF.